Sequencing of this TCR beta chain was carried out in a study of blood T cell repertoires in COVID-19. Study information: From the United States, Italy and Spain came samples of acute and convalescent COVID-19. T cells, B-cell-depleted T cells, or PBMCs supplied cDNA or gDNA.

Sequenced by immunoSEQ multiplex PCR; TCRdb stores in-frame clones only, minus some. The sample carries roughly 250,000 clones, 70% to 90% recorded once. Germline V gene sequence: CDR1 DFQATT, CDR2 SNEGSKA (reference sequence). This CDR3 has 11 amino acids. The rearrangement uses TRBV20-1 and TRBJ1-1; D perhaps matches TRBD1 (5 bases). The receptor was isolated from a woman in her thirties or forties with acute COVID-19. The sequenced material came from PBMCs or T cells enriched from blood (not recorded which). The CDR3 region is CRAADSTEAFF. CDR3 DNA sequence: TGCAGGGCCGCCGACAGCACTGAAGCTTTCTTT.